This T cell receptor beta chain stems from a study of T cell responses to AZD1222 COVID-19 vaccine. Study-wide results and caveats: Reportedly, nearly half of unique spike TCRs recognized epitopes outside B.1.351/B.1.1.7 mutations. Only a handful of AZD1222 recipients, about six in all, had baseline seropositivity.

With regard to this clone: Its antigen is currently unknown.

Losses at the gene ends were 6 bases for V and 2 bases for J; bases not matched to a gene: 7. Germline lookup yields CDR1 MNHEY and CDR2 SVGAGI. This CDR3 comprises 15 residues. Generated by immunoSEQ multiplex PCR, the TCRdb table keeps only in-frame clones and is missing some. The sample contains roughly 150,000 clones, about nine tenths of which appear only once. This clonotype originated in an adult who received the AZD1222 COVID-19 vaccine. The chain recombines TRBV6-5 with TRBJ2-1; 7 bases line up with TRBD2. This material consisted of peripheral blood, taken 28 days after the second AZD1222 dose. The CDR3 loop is CASRTLAVPYNEQFF. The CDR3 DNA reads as TGTGCCAGCAGGACTCTAGCGGTCCCCTACAATGAGCAGTTCTTC.